The 18 T cell receptor beta chains below all came from one sample that was sequenced in a study of CD8 T cells in ankylosing spondylitis. TCRdb called the 5' RACE reads again in MiXCR, with one record for every CDR3 protein. The table records some 200,000 distinct CDR3 sequences, around 7.9% of them present only once. Regarding the study as a whole: A motif in TCR beta, a set of roughly eight highly homologous variants, appeared characteristic of ankylosing spondylitis blood.

The antigens of these receptors remain unknown. The specimen was blood, either unsorted or a sorted T cell fraction (not recorded which). Every receptor here comes from a male donor with ankylosing spondylitis.

This clonotype came up many times. V usage is TRBV4-2 and J usage is TRBJ2-3, with 14 positions matching TRBD2. The length of the CDR3 is 17 residues. Germline values: CDR1 LGHNA, CDR2 YNFKEQ. The trim removed 3 bases at V and 9 bases at J, leaving 11 bases unmatched. The CDR3 spells CASSHNPGLAGEDTQYF. The CDR3 DNA reads as TGTGCCAGCAGCCACAACCCGGGACTAGCGGGGGAAGACACGCAGTATTTT.

Many counts were recorded for this clonotype. CDR3 region: CASSPLNSGNTIYF. CDR3 sequence (DNA): TGTGCCAGCAGTCCCCTTAACTCTGGAAACACCATATATTTT. The chain is built from TRBV28 and TRBJ1-3; D gene ambiguous. This CDR3 region has 14 residues. Trimming left V 5 bases short and J 0 bases short, with 8 bases between. Germline values: CDR1 MDHEN, CDR2 SYDVKM. Complete variable domain (other parts from reference TRBV28 and TRBJ1-3): DVKVTQSSRYLVKRTGEKVFLECVQDMDHENMFWYRQDPGLGLRLIYFSYDVKMKEKGDIPEGYSVSREKKERFSLILESASTNQTSMYLCASSPLNSGNTIYFGEGSWLTVV.

This clonotype occurred a few times. The chain employs TRBV9 and TRBJ2-2, with D hard to call. Trimming stripped 5 bases from V and 0 bases from J, with 11 bases between. Germline-derived CDR1 and CDR2 are SGDLS and YYNGEE. The CDR3 is 15 residues long. The CDR3 spells CASREPGSNTGELFF. CDR3 nucleotides: TGTGCCAGCAGAGAACCGGGCTCGAACACCGGGGAGCTGTTTTTT.

The chain employs TRBV7-9 and TRBJ1-5; the D is unclear. Per germline, CDR1 SEHNR and CDR2 FQNEAQ (reference sequence). V was clipped by 3 bases and J by 0 bases, with 12 bases between them. CDR3 size: 16 residues. In nucleotides, the CDR3 is TGTGCCAGCAGCTTCTCCTCGGAGCATAGCAATCAGCCCCAGCATTTT. Translating it yields CASSFSSEHSNQPQHF.

This rearrangement joins TRBV7-6 to TRBJ1-2, with D unclear. The V end was cut by 5 bases, the J end by 2 bases, with 12 bases between. CDR3 length: 14 residues. Germline loops: CDR1 SGHVS, CDR2 FNYEAQ. As DNA, the CDR3 is TGTGCCAGCAGCCCTCCCGAAGCGAACTATGGCTACACCTTC. It codes for CASSPPEANYGYTF.

V usage is TRBV7-3 and J usage is TRBJ2-3; D remains unclear. CDR1 and CDR2 (germline): SGHTA, FQGTGA. V lost 5 bases and J lost 3, with 12 bases in between. There are 14 residues in the CDR3. CDR3 loop: CASSQRWGTDTQYF. CDR3 bases: TGTGCCAGCAGCCAACGCTGGGGAACAGATACGCAGTATTTT. Full variable domain (outside the CDR3, taken from reference TRBV7-3 and TRBJ2-3): GAGVSQTPSNKVTEKGKYVELRCDPISGHTALYWYRQSLGQGPEFLIYFQGTGAADDSGLPNDRFFAVRPEGSVSTLKIQRTERGDSAVYLCASSQRWGTDTQYFGPGTRLTVL.

This clonotype occurred many times. This chain links TRBV9 with TRBJ2-7; TRBD1 agrees at 7 bases. The CDR3 has 15 residues. V dropped 3 bases and J dropped 5; count of bases not matched to a gene: 11. Per the germline V gene, CDR1 is SGDLS and CDR2 is YYNGEE. The CDR3 is CASSEEETGYHEQYF. DNA of the CDR3: TGTGCCAGCAGCGAGGAAGAGACAGGGTACCACGAGCAGTACTTC.

In its sample, this clonotype was seen many times. The rearrangement links TRBV6-2 or TRBV6-3 to TRBJ2-3, with D perhaps given as TRBD1 or TRBD2 (5 bases each). CDR1 and CDR2 from the germline V gene are MNHEY and SVGEGT. CDR3 length equals 22 residues. V lost 0 bases to trimming and J lost 0 bases, with 28 bases between them. In nucleotides, the CDR3 is TGTGCCAGCAGTTACTCGGCCCCCAGGCAGGGACGAACTATCCCCAGCACAGATACGCAGTATTTT. Protein: CASSYSAPRQGRTIPSTDTQYF.

At least ten counts were recorded for this clonotype. V and J are TRBV11-2 and TRBJ2-1; D is uncertain. CDR1 is SGHAT and CDR2 is FQNNGV in the germline V gene. The germline V and J ends were trimmed by 6 bases and 3 bases, with 3 bases remaining between them. The CDR3 is 11 amino acids. In DNA form, the CDR3 reads TGTGCCAGCAGATACTACAATGAGCAGTTCTTC. Translated, it gives CASRYYNEQFF.

This clonotype has at least ten counts. The chain links TRBV9 to TRBJ2-1; TRBD2 is a possible D gene (7 bases). Germline V CDR1 and CDR2: SGDLS, YYNGEE. This CDR3 has 15 amino acids. The V end was cut by 0 bases, the J end by 2 bases, with 9 bases between. The CDR3 is CASSVGGGAYNEQFF. The CDR3 nucleotides are TGTGCCAGCAGCGTAGGAGGGGGGGCCTACAATGAGCAGTTCTTC. The whole variable domain, remainder taken from reference TRBV9 and TRBJ2-1, is DSGVTQTPKHLITATGQRVTLRCSPRSGDLSVYWYQQSLDQGLQFLIQYYNGEERAKGNILERFSAQQFPDLHSELNLSSLELGDSALYFCASSVGGGAYNEQFFGPGTRLTVL.

This clonotype was counted many times. The chain links TRBV6-5 to TRBJ2-2; the D is unclear. The V and J ends lost 5 bases and 7 bases respectively, with 5 bases between them. The CDR3 runs 11 residues. The V gene's germline CDR1 is MNHEY and CDR2 SVGAGI. CDR3 loop: CASSPGGELFF. The CDR3 bases are TGTGCCAGCAGTCCGGGCGGGGAGCTGTTTTTT.

This rearrangement joins TRBV20-1 to TRBJ1-5, with 7 bases identical to TRBD1. Germline CDR1 and CDR2: DFQATT and SNEGSKA (reference sequence). The V gene end was trimmed by 2 bases and the J gene end by 1 base; junction bases not matched to a gene: 2. The CDR3 length is 14 residues. CDR3 sequence reads: CSARTGASNQPQHF. CDR3 nucleotide sequence: TGCAGTGCTAGAACAGGGGCCAGCAATCAGCCCCAGCATTTT.

In its sample, this clonotype was seen a few times. The chain is built from TRBV7-8 and TRBJ1-1; D is uncertain. With 5 bases removed from V and 1 base from J, the gap between germline ends came to 14 bases. The CDR3 runs to 15 residues. CDR1 is SGHVS and CDR2 is FQNEAQ in the germline V gene. The CDR3 nucleotides read TGTGCCAGCAGCCCCGCCCGCATGAAGAACACTGAAGCTTTCTTT. Translating gives CASSPARMKNTEAFF.

At least ten counts were recorded for this clonotype. This chain joins TRBV27 and TRBJ2-3; the D is unclear. Germline assignment: CDR1 MNHEY and CDR2 SMNVEV (reference sequence). CDR3 length: 14 residues. V gave up 3 bases and J gave up 5 bases, with 12 bases separating them. CDR3 sequence reads: CASSLDPRLDTQYF. The CDR3 DNA is TGTGCCAGCAGTTTGGACCCGCGTCTAGATACGCAGTATTTT.

In its sample, this clonotype was seen many times. This chain connects TRBV12-3 or TRBV12-4 to TRBJ1-5; D possibly corresponds to TRBD1 (5 bases). With 2 bases removed from V and 2 bases from J, the gap between germline ends came to 16 bases. This CDR3 has 17 amino acids. The CDR3 protein is CASSLTWGTTGNQPQHF. For the CDR3, the DNA is TGTGCCAGCAGTTTAACGTGGGGCACGACGGGCAATCAGCCCCAGCATTTT.

This clonotype was picked up many times. The V call is TRBV6-5, the J call TRBJ2-1; D is unclear. This CDR3 is 13 amino acids long. Germline V gene sequence: CDR1 MNHEY, CDR2 SVGAGI. The ends were cut back, 4 bases at V and 2 bases at J, with 6 bases in the middle. The CDR3 spells CASSFDPYNEQFF. The CDR3, as DNA: TGTGCCAGCAGTTTTGACCCCTACAATGAGCAGTTCTTC.

This clonotype was counted ten times or more. CDR3 loop: CSAEGGRGNTGELFF. CDR3 coding DNA: TGCAGCGCCGAAGGAGGGCGGGGTAACACCGGGGAGCTGTTTTTT. The chain has TRBV29-1 and TRBJ2-2; D might be TRBD2 (6 bases). This CDR3 region has 15 residues. CDR1 and CDR2 (germline): SQVTM, ANQGSEA. V shed 7 bases and J shed 2 bases, with 17 bases lying between them.

This clonotype was observed at least ten times. V usage is TRBV29-1 and J usage is TRBJ2-1, with D possibly being TRBD2 (5 bases). Germline CDR1 reads SQVTM; CDR2 reads ANQGSEA. The CDR3 runs to 13 residues. Trimming left V 7 bases short and J 4 bases short, with 14 bases between. The CDR3 loop reads CSAMGRTYNEQFF. CDR3 coding DNA: TGCAGCGCCATGGGCCGGACTTACAATGAGCAGTTCTTC.